This TCR beta chain derives from a study of T cell responses to AZD1222 COVID-19 vaccine. V was pared by 8 bases and J by 0 bases, with 17 bases between. This CDR3 contains 15 residues. Germline-derived CDR1 and CDR2 are LNHDA and SQIVND (reference sequence). Some clones are missing from TCRdb's copy, which holds only in-frame ones; the method was immunoSEQ multiplex PCR. The repertoire has approximately 77,000 clones, 90% to 95% of them found once; the top ten carry approximately 6.5%. The specimen was peripheral blood, collected on day 0 of MenACWY control vaccination. V usage is TRBV19 and J usage is TRBJ2-7; D may be TRBD1 (5 bases). This receptor was obtained from an adult in good health. The CDR3 DNA sequence: TGTGCCAGTTCCGACCAACAGGATAACTCCTACGAGCAGTACTTC. It specifies CASSDQQDNSYEQYF.